This entry concerns a single T cell receptor beta chain. The antigen is not known. These data originate in a study of T cell repertoires in cytomegalovirus infection. As for the study in general: Carrying CMV and the relevant HLA type showed in public TCR beta signatures. Study results and caveats: Carriers of CMV plus the relevant HLA were identified by cumulative public TCR beta family frequency. Ex vivo, HLA-C-restricted CMV-specific TCR beta clonotypes prevailed over the rest of the response.

TCRdb re-called the reads with MiXCR, one entry per CDR3 protein. The sample contains roughly 350,000 distinct CDR3 sequences, about a third of which appear only once. J gave up 9 bases and V 6 bases, and 6 bases lay outside the gene matches. Germline CDR1 KGHDR, CDR2 SFDVKD. The length of the CDR3 is 14 residues. The chain employs TRBV24-1 and TRBJ2-1; 11 nucleotides agree with TRBD2. This sequence originates from a human donor in good health (CMV status not recorded). Some clones in this sample may be carry-over from other donors' samples. The specimen was cultured PBMCs, collected from culture after CMV antigen stimulation. For the CDR3, the DNA is TGTGCCACCAGTCACCTAGCGGGAGGTGGTGAGCAGTTCTTC. Translation gives CATSHLAGGGEQFF.